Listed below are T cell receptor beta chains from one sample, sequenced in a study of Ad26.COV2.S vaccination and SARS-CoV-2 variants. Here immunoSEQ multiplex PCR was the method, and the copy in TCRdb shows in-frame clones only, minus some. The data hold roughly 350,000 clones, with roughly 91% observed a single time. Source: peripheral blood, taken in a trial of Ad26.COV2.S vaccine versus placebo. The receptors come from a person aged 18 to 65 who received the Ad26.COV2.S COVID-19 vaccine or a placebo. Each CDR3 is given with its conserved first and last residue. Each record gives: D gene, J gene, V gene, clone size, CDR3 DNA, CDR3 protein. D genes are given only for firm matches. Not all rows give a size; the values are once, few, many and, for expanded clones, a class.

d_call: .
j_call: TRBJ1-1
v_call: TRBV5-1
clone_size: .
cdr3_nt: TGCGCCAGCAGCTTGGGGCAGGGGCGCACTGAAGCTTTCTTT
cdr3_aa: CASSLGQGRTEAFF

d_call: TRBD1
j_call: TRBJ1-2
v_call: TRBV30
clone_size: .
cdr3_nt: TGTGCCTGGAGTGTAATTGGACAGGGGAAATCTGGCTACACCTTC
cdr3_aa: CAWSVIGQGKSGYTF

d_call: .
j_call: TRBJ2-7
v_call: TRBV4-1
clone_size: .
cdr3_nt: TGCGCCAGCAGCCAAACCGGGACACGGAGCTCCTACGAGCAGTACTTC
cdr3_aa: CASSQTGTRSSYEQYF

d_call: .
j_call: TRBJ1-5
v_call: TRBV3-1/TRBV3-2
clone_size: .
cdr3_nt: TGTGCCAGCAGCCCGGACACCACCTATCAGCCCCAGCATTTT
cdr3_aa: CASSPDTTYQPQHF

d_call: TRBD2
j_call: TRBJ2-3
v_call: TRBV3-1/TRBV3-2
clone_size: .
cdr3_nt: TGTGCCAGCAGCCAAGATCAAGCGGGGGTTATGTTAGATACGCAGTATTTT
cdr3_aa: CASSQDQAGVMLDTQYF

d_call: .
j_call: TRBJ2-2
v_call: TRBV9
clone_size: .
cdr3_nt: TGTGCCAGCAGTAGCAAGGGGGGACAGCGCACCACCGGGGAGCTGTTTTTT
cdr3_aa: CASSSKGGQRTTGELFF

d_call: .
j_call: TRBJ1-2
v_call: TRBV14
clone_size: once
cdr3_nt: TGTGCCAGCAGCCCAGGTTTCGTCTATGGCTACACCTTC
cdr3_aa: CASSPGFVYGYTF

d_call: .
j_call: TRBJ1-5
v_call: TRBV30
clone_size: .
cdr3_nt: TGTGCCTGGAATTTCCTGGGGAGAAATCAGCCCCAGCATTTT
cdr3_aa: CAWNFLGRNQPQHF

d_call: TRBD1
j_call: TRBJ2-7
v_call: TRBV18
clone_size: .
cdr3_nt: TGTGCCAGCTCACAAACGACCCCCGCAACCGGGACAGCAGCCTACGAGCAGTACTTC
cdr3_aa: CASSQTTPATGTAAYEQYF

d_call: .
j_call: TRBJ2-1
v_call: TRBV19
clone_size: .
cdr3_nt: TGTGCCAGTAGTAGTCAAGCGGGTAATGAGCAGTTCTTC
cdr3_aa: CASSSQAGNEQFF

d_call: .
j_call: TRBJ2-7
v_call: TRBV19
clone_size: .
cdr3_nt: TGTGCCAGTAGTATTTCCCCCAACCCCCGCGAGCAGTACTTC
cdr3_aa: CASSISPNPREQYF

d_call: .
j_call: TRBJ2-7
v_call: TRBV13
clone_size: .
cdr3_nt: TGTGCCAGCAGCCCCCCCACAGGGACTGTACCCTACGAGCAGTACTTC
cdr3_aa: CASSPPTGTVPYEQYF

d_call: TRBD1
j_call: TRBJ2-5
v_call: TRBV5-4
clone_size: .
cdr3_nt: TGTGCCAGCAGCACAGGGGGAGGCCAAGAGACCCAGTACTTC
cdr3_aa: CASSTGGGQETQYF

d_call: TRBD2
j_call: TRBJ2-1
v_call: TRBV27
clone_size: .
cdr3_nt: TGTGCCAGCACCCTAAGCGGGGGCCCTTACAATGAGCAGTTCTTC
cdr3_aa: CASTLSGGPYNEQFF

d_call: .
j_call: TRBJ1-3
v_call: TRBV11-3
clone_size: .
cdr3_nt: TGTGCCAGCAACCCAGTAGGGGGGACATCTGGAAACACCATATATTTT
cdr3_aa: CASNPVGGTSGNTIYF

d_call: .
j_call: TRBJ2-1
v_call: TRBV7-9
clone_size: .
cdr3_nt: TGTGCCAGCAGCCAGGAAGAGTATGAGCAGTTCTTC
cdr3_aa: CASSQEEYEQFF

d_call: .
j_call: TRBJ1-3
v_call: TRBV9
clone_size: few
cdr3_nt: TGTGCCAGCAGCTCAGGGACATATGGAAACACCATATATTTT
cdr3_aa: CASSSGTYGNTIYF

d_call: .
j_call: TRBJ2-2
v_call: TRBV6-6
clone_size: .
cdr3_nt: TGTGCCAGCAGCTCTGCCGGGGAGCTGTTTTTT
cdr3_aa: CASSSAGELFF

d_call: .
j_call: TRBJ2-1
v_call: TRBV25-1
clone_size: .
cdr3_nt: TGTGCCAGCAGTGAACACCAGGGTTCGTTTAGGGATGAGCAGTTCTTC
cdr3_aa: CASSEHQGSFRDEQFF

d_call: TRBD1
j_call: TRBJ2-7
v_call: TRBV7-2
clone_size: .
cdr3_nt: TGTGCCAGCAGCTTAGAGGGACAGAGAACCTACGAGCAGTACTTC
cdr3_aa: CASSLEGQRTYEQYF

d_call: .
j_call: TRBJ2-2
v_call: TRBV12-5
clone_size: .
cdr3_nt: TGTGCTAGTGGTCCCCGTGACAGAAACGGCTGGGAGCTGTTTTTT
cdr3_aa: CASGPRDRNGWELFF

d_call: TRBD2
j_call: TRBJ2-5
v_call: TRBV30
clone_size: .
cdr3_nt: TGTGCCTGGAGTGTCGGGGGGGGCAGGGAGACCCAGTACTTC
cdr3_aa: CAWSVGGGRETQYF

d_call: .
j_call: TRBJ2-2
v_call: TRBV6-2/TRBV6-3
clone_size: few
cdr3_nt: TGTGCCAGCAGTTACCAGGGACCTCATTGGAACACCGGGGAGCTGTTTTTT
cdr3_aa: CASSYQGPHWNTGELFF

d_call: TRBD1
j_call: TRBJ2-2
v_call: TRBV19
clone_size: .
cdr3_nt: TGTGCCAGTAGTATAGGTCGGGACAGGGTCCGCACCGGGGAGCTGTTTTTT
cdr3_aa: CASSIGRDRVRTGELFF

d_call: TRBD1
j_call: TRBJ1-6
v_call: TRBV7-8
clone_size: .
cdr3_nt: TGTGCCAGCAGCTTAAGGGACAGGGGTCCTTCACCCCTCCACTTT
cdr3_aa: CASSLRDRGPSPLHF

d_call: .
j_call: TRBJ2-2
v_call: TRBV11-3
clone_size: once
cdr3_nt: TGTGCCAGCAGCCGTGGGGGGCAGAACACCGGGGAGCTGTTTTTT
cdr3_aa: CASSRGGQNTGELFF

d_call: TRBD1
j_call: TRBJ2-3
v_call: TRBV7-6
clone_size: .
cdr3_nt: TGTGCCAGCAGCAGTACAGGGGGACTTCGGTGGAAAAGCACAGATACGCAGTATTTT
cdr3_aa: CASSSTGGLRWKSTDTQYF

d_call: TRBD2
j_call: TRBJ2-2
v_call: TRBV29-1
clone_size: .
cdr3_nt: TGCAGCGTCCGGACTAGCGGGGGGAACACCGGGGAGCTGTTTTTT
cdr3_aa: CSVRTSGGNTGELFF

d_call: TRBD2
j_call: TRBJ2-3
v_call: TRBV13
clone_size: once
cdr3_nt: TGTGCCAGCAGCTTAACCAACCGGGGACTAGCGGGGGGACTGACAGATACGCAGTATTTT
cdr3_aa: CASSLTNRGLAGGLTDTQYF

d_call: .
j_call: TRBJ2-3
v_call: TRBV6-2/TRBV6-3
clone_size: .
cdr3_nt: TGTGCCAGCAGTAGGGGCCGAAGCACAGATACGCAGTATTTT
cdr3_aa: CASSRGRSTDTQYF

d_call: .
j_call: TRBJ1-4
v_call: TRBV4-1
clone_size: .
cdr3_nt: TGCGCCAGCAGCCCCACGGGGGCAGGTCGTGAAAAACTGTTTTTT
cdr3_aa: CASSPTGAGREKLFF

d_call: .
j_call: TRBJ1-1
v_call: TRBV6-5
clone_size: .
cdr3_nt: TGTGCCAGCAGTTACTCCAGGGTTGGTTGGAGGGAAGCTTTCTTT
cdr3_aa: CASSYSRVGWREAFF

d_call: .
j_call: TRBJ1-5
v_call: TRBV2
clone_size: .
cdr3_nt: TGTGCCAGCAGTGAAAGGGTCAGCAATCAGCCCCAGCATTTT
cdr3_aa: CASSERVSNQPQHF

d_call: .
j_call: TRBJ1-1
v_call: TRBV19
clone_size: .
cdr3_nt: TGTGCCAGTAGAACGTGGAACACTGAAGCTTTCTTT
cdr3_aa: CASRTWNTEAFF

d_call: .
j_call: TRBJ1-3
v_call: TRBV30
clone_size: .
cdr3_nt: TGTGCCTGGAGTCACGGAAACACCATATATTTT
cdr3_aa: CAWSHGNTIYF

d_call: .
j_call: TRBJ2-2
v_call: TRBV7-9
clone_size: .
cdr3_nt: TGTGCCAGCAGCTTAGGTGGGGCCGGGGAGCTGTTTTTT
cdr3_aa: CASSLGGAGELFF